These 9 T cell receptor beta chains came from one sample sequenced in a study of control samples from healthy donors and cancer patients (dated by TCRdb to about 2020). The library was made by the immunoSEQ multiplex PCR assay. TCRdb's version of the immuneACCESS table is confined to in-frame rearrangements and falls short of the full clone set. An unresolved V gene accounts for under half of the shortfall where checked; the remainder is of unknown origin. The sample table contains about 84,000 clones; only one count was recorded for around 80% of them. The ten largest clones capture around a tenth of the sample. Sequenced material: PBMCs. The receptors stem from a man aged 55 to 70 with head and neck cancer.

This chain joins TRBV7-8 and TRBJ2-1; maybe TRBD2 (7 bases). Trimming removed 7 bases from V and 0 bases from J, with 13 bases in between. The CDR3 loop spans 15 amino acids. Germline CDR1 is SGHVS and CDR2 is FQNEAQ. In nucleotides, the CDR3 is TGTGCCAGCACCCGAGGGGGGGCCTCCTACAATGAGCAGTTCTTC. Translating gives CASTRGGASYNEQFF.

This clone was recorded once. V usage is TRBV21-1 and J usage is TRBJ2-3; TRBD1 reflects the table's D call only, with no check against the DNA. TRBV21-1 is recorded as a pseudogene. The CDR3 covers 19 residues. CDR3: CASSKDYGKVGLDADTQYF. Written as DNA, the CDR3 is TGTGCCAGCAGCAAAGATTATGGGAAGGTGGGGCTAGACGCAGATACGCAGTATTTT.

V usage is TRBV9 and J usage is TRBJ2-1, with D unclear. The V gene lost 1 base and the J gene lost 7 bases, with 6 bases spanning the gap. CDR3 length equals 12 residues. The germline V gene encodes CDR1 SGDLS and CDR2 YYNGEE. The CDR3 is CASSVMGNEQFF. The DNA for the CDR3 is TGTGCCAGCAGCGTAATGGGTAATGAGCAGTTCTTC.

The chain recombines TRBV6-1 with TRBJ1-5; 7 bases align to TRBD1. Germline V gives CDR1 MNHNS, CDR2 SASEGT. The CDR3 extends over 15 amino acids. Losses at the gene ends were 3 bases for V and 2 bases for J; bases not matched to a gene: 4. The CDR3 protein is CASSETGQGNQPQHF. CDR3 in DNA: TGTGCCAGCAGTGAGACAGGGCAGGGCAATCAGCCCCAGCATTTT.

The chain is built from TRBV3-1 (or the pseudogene TRBV3-2) and TRBJ2-5, with TRBD2 matching over 9 bases. This CDR3 has 17 amino acids. CDR1 LGHDT and CDR2 YNNKEL come from the germline V gene (reference sequence). V was pared by 1 base and J by 5 bases, with 11 bases of the junction left unmatched. CDR3 coding DNA: TGTGCCAGCAGCCAAGGGGGCGCTAGCGGGGATCTGGAGACCCAGTACTTC. Its translation is CASSQGGASGDLETQYF.

V and J are TRBV7-9 and TRBJ1-2, with D possibly being TRBD1 (5 bases). The CDR3 length is 15 residues. Per germline, CDR1 SEHNR and CDR2 FQNEAQ (reference sequence). The ends were cut back, 3 bases at V and 2 bases at J, with 13 bases in the middle. The CDR3 coding sequence is TGTGCCAGCAGCTTGATGAGACAGAGAAACTATGGCTACACCTTC. It codes for CASSLMRQRNYGYTF.

The chain combines TRBV30 with TRBJ2-1, with 8 bases that match TRBD2. The V gene end was trimmed by 2 bases and the J gene end by 5 bases; junction bases not matched to a gene: 11. CDR1 and CDR2 from the germline V gene are GTSNPN and SVGIG (reference sequence). This CDR3 has 16 residues. The DNA of the CDR3 is TGTGCCTGGAGTCTAATCGGGGTAGCGGGAAACAATGAGCAGTTCTTC. Its protein is CAWSLIGVAGNNEQFF.

The chain combines TRBV19 with TRBJ2-3, with 8 bases that match TRBD2. After removal of 1 base from V and 4 bases from J, the junction contained 1 base not matched to a gene. Per germline, CDR1 LNHDA and CDR2 SQIVND (reference sequence). This CDR3 is 14 amino acids long. The CDR3 reads CASSIAGGADTQYF. CDR3 DNA sequence: TGTGCCAGTAGTATAGCGGGAGGGGCAGATACGCAGTATTTT.

This rearrangement joins TRBV9 to TRBJ2-1; 9 bases are shared with TRBD2. The V and J ends lost 0 bases and 6 bases, in that order; junction bases with no gene match: 10. The CDR3 consists of 17 residues. Looked up from germline, CDR1 is SGDLS and CDR2 is YYNGEE. CDR3: CASSVATSGRHSNEQFF. Here the CDR3 DNA reads TGTGCCAGCAGCGTAGCTACGAGCGGGAGGCATTCCAATGAGCAGTTCTTC. Filled out from reference TRBV9 and TRBJ2-1, the complete variable domain reads DSGVTQTPKHLITATGQRVTLRCSPRSGDLSVYWYQQSLDQGLQFLIQYYNGEERAKGNILERFSAQQFPDLHSELNLSSLELGDSALYFCASSVATSGRHSNEQFFGPGTRLTVL.